This note documents a single TCR beta chain sequence. Antigen: not known. This sample is drawn from a study of CD8+ T cells in alopecia areata. Extracted from the samples, RNA was reverse transcribed into cDNA to serve as the sequencing template. TCRdb's table, derived via immunoSEQ multiplex PCR, lists solely in-frame clones and lacks some. The repertoire holds about 100,000 clones, with just under 60% as singletons. Study conclusions and caveats: Tofacitinib yielded significantly lower scalp clonality and fewer expanded CD8+ clones among the top 100. Persistence in scalp and blood during tofacitinib was observed for many expanded lesional clones. Lesional scalp displayed greater clonality than normal scalp, most notably in alopecia totalis/universalis.

Trimming took off 4 bases at V and 7 bases at J, with 13 bases between the two ends. The CDR3 runs 14 residues. Germline CDR1 reads MGHDK; CDR2 reads SYGVNS. Treatment given: oral pan-JAK inhibitor, 5-10 mg twice daily. Sequences were derived from CD8+ T cells sorted from blood, sampled at approximately week 55, from a patient treated with tofacitinib. The V and J genes are TRBV25-1 and TRBJ2-2, with D perhaps TRBD1 (6 bases). This TCR derives from a human donor with alopecia areata. The DNA of the CDR3 is TGTGCCAGCAGTGGCGCACAGGGCAACGGGGAGCTGTTTTTT. Translated: CASSGAQGNGELFF.